Below, one T cell receptor beta chain is given with its context. No antigen is known for it. Germline assignment: CDR1 SNHLY and CDR2 FYNNEI. V was trimmed by 3 bases and J by 5 bases, leaving 7 bases between them. The CDR3 covers 13 residues. Profiling relied on immunoSEQ multiplex PCR, and the TCRdb table lists in-frame clones only, not all of them. The repertoire includes around 700,000 clones, 72% of them detected once, and less than 2% sits in the top ten. These data originate in a study of shared clonotypes between healthy human individuals. Whole-study findings and limits: Sampling involved blood alone; tissue repertoires likely differ.

Each of the donors was a healthy adult who was HIV-negative and had not had a recent acute infection or vaccination. V usage is TRBV2 and J usage is TRBJ1-4, with no clear D. Sequencing was performed on memory CD4+ T cells sorted from blood. As to subset: CD45RA-negative fraction. The source of this sequence is a woman in her twenties or thirties in good health. CDR3 nucleotide sequence: TGTGCCAGCAGTGAGGACTTGAATGAAAAACTGTTTTTT. This gives the protein CASSEDLNEKLFF.